This T cell receptor (beta chain) was observed in a study of early T cells in non-severe SARS-CoV-2 infection (dated by TCRdb to about 2021). Study-level background: Bulk RNA from unsorted whole blood was used for TCR sequencing, so alpha and beta chains could not be paired. What the authors observed across the whole study: Matching against VDJdb was skewed toward anti-spike CD8 responses, likely underestimated virus-specific expansions, and missed private and CD4 specificities.

This clonotype was recorded many times. Its binding antigen is unknown. The record has no base qualities; no much larger clone is one base away. This was a case-control study nested in a cohort of healthcare workers in London, UK, who had nasopharyngeal swab PCR tests and blood samples taken every week. Healthcare workers were enrolled in the week of the UK lockdown, from 23 to 31 March 2020, and were followed every week for up to about 16 weeks. From the cysteine through the phenylalanine, the CDR3 covers 14 amino acids. Here the CDR3 DNA is all that survives: 42 bases in frame from base 1. Trimming at the junction amounts to 3 bases on V and 2 bases on J, and the germline ends lie 8 bases apart. For CDR1 and CDR2, the germline V gene (reference sequence) lists MNHEY and SMNVEV. Library preparation employed 5' RACE. TCRdb names NextSeq 500 as the instrument used. The TCR library protocol attached unique molecular identifiers to individual cDNA molecules to correct for sequencing error and PCR bias. Both TCR alpha and beta chains were sequenced, and tight co-correlation was observed between alpha and beta sequence abundances in each sample. As for how the authors treated the data: V gene, J gene and CDR3 annotation of TCR sequences was performed with Decombinator V4. TCRs were defined as expanded if a significant change between any two time points was detected under a Poisson model with p below 0.0001. TCR abundances were normalised to the total number of TCRs sequenced per sample and were expressed as counts per million. MAIT TCRs were defined by TRAV1-2 paired with TRAJ12, TRAJ20 or TRAJ33, and iNKT TCRs by TRAV10 paired with TRAJ18. VDJdb, accessed on 1 November 2021, was searched for TCRs annotated for CMV, EBV and SARS-CoV-2, and TCRs annotated for more than one antigen were excluded. The public reads were run again by TCRdb, first through fastp at Q25 and then through MiXCR, and only productive beta chains were kept. Rows with one shared CDR3 protein collapse into an entry with the most common genes and DNA. Here the V and J calls rest on TCRdb's processing, not on the authors' analysis. In all, the sample holds tens of thousands of distinct CDR3 sequences, and nearly 7.5% of those were seen once. The ten largest make up around 8% of the sample.

This receptor chain uses TRBV27 and TRBJ1-5, with no confident D gene call. The sequence was collected from an adult who was a healthcare worker with PCR-confirmed SARS-CoV-2 infection or an uninfected control (not recorded which). The sample consisted of whole blood. At the DNA level, the sequence is TGTGCCAGCAGTTTTTCGGGCGGCAATCAGCCCCAGCATTTT. Translated, it reads CASSFSGGNQPQHF.